Shown below are 29 T cell receptor beta chains from a single sample sequenced in a study of CD8+ T cells in alopecia areata. Cutaneous lymph nodes were pooled and cells sorted by CD4, CD8alpha, NKG2D, NKG2ACE and more. Investigators isolated RNA and reverse transcribed it into cDNA to act as the sequencing template. Sequenced by immunoSEQ multiplex PCR; TCRdb stores in-frame clones only, minus some. This sample has approximately 280,000 clones, each found more than once. The sample consisted of CD4+ T cells sorted from a lymph node. The receptors come from a C3H/HeJ mouse with alopecia areata. The strain's MHC: H2-k.

This clone occurred a few times. Genes and germline come from the mouse. Incomplete CDR3 DNA: TGTGCCAGCAGTGCTGGGGGCTAT. Translated, it gives CASSAGGY. The complete CDR3 reads CASSAGGYEQYF. V and J are TRBV19 and TRBJ2-7; 7 bases are a match to TRBD2. The read terminates 4 residues before the CDR3 end, so the remaining end is supplied by the germline J gene. The CDR3 has 12 amino acids. V shed 4 bases and J 3 bases; nucleotides not matched to a gene: 1. In germline, CDR1 is FNHDT, CDR2 SITEND (reference sequence).

As regards this clone: Mouse germline and gene names are used. Read sequence stops 4 residues before the CDR3 end, and the germline J gene provides the missing end. The chain employs TRBV19 and TRBJ2-1, with D perhaps matching TRBD2 (9 bases). Germline assignment: CDR1 FNHDT and CDR2 SITEND (reference sequence). CDR3 size: 16 residues. The part of the CDR3 DNA that was read is TGTGCCAGCAGTATAGGGACAGGGTGGGGGGGCGCT. Protein product: CASSIGTGWGGA. The full CDR3 protein is CASSIGTGWGGAEQFF.

On this clone itself: Gene and germline names: mouse. Read coverage stops 4 residues before the CDR3 terminus; the germline J gene supplies the remainder. This chain links TRBV17 with TRBJ2-7, with TRBD2 matching over 9 bases. The CDR3 runs 14 residues. Germline loops: CDR1 MNHDT, CDR2 YYDKIL. The CDR3 loop is CASSSPWGGYEQYF. Incomplete CDR3 DNA: TGTGCTAGCAGTTCCCCCTGGGGGGGGTAT.

On this clone itself: Genes and germline are mouse. Partial CDR3 DNA: TGTGCCAGCAGGGTGGACAGGGGTGGGCAAGAC. Translated: CASRVDRGGQD. Given in full, the CDR3 is CASRVDRGGQDTQYF. The chain recombines TRBV13-1 with TRBJ2-5; 9 bases align to TRBD1. The read terminates 4 residues ahead of where the CDR3 ends, so the germline J gene completes it. J was trimmed by 3 bases and V by 5 bases; bases with no gene match: 7. This CDR3 has 15 residues. The germline V gene has CDR1 NSHNY and CDR2 SYGAGN.

Concerning this clone: Gene names refer to mouse genes. The read ends 4 residues shy of where the CDR3 ends; the end is completed using the germline J gene. This sequence joins TRBV13-1 and TRBJ2-7; TRBD2 is a possible D gene (7 bases). The V and J ends lost 9 bases and 0 bases respectively, with 10 bases between them. From germline, CDR1 is NSHNY and CDR2 SYGAGN. CDR3 size: 12 residues. The CDR3 bases that were read are TGTGCCACTGGGGGCAGCTCCTAT. As protein: CATGGSSY. The full CDR3 protein reads CATGGSSYEQYF.

In the case of this clone: Each gene name is a mouse one. The CDR3 extends 4 residues past the end of the read, so its final part is completed from the germline J gene. The chain has TRBV19 and TRBJ2-5, with TRBD1 identical over 9 bases. Germline V gene lookup returns CDR1 FNHDT and CDR2 SITEND (reference sequence). CDR3 length: 14 amino acids. The CDR3 protein is CASRSGTGKDTQYF. Partial CDR3 DNA: TGTGCCAGCAGATCCGGGACAGGGAAAGAC.

With regard to this clone: Gene names follow the mouse nomenclature. The CDR3 end falls 3 residues outside the read, so it is completed with the germline J gene. The V call is TRBV13-1, the J call TRBJ1-6; a possible D gene is TRBD1 (6 bases). TRBJ1-6 is flagged as an ORF with uncertain function. The CDR3 extends over 15 amino acids. Germline CDR1 NSHNY, CDR2 SYGAGN. Trimming removed 1 base at V and 5 bases at J, with 10 bases between. The part of the CDR3 DNA that was read is TGTGCCAGCAGTGATCCAGGGGCGCATAATTCGCCC. This encodes CASSDPGAHNSP. The full-length CDR3 reads as CASSDPGAHNSPLYF.

In regard to this clone: Germline and genes: mouse. The CDR3 is cut off 4 residues early in the read; its end comes from the germline J gene. This sample also contains other DNA sequences that code for the same CDR3. V gene TRBV13-1 combines with J gene TRBJ1-1; D is undetermined. Germline-derived CDR1 and CDR2 are NSHNY and SYGAGN. CDR3 length: 12 amino acids. Trimming removed 4 bases at V and 0 bases at J, with 4 bases between. The CDR3 region is CASSPANTEVFF. The CDR3 bases that were read are TGTGCCAGCAGTCCTGCAAACACA.

This clone showed up just a few times. The gene symbols are mouse symbols. The CDR3 is cut off 4 residues early in the read; its end comes from the germline J gene. This chain uses TRBV1 with TRBJ2-4; 11 nucleotides line up with TRBD1. The germline CDR1 and CDR2 sequences are NSQYPW and LRSPGD (reference sequence). The CDR3 has 14 residues. Partial CDR3 DNA: TGCACCTGCAGTGGGGGACAGGGGGAAAAC. Residues: CTCSGGQGEN. The CDR3, in full, reads CTCSGGQGENTLYF.

A note on this clone: Any gene name here is a mouse gene name. The read ends 4 residues before the CDR3 terminus; that terminus is restored from the germline J gene. The chain links TRBV13-1 to TRBJ2-1; D perhaps matches TRBD2 (6 bases). CDR1 NSHNY and CDR2 SYGAGN come from the germline V gene. V lost 0 bases and J lost 0, with 10 bases in between. This CDR3 has 16 residues. CDR3 protein: CASSDGDFLNYAEQFF. CDR3 DNA, as far as it was read: TGTGCCAGCAGTGATGGGGACTTCCTTAACTATGCT.

This clone was recorded a few times. Gene names and germline match the mouse. The DNA ends 4 residues before the CDR3 does, and the rest of the CDR3 is filled in from the germline J gene. The V gene is TRBV13-2, the J gene TRBJ2-1; 12 bases line up with TRBD2. Germline V gene lookup returns CDR1 NNHNN and CDR2 SYGAGS (reference sequence). The V segment lost 5 bases and the J segment 6 bases; nucleotides outside the gene matches: 3. The CDR3 extends over 14 amino acids. The DNA read from the CDR3 is TGTGCCAGCGGGACTGGGGGGGCGCTTGCT. It translates to CASGTGGALA. Given in full, the CDR3 is CASGTGGALAEQFF.

A remark on this clone: All gene names here are mouse names. The sequence runs out 4 residues before the end of the CDR3; the remainder is reconstructed from the germline J gene. The same CDR3 is also encoded by other DNA sequences in this sample. V usage is TRBV19 and J usage is TRBJ2-1; D uncertain. This CDR3 region has 14 residues. Trimming shortened V by 2 bases and J by 1 base, and 7 bases separated the two germline ends. Germline V lookup: CDR1 FNHDT, CDR2 SITEND (reference sequence). The part of the CDR3 DNA that was read is TGTGCCAGCAGTATTCAGGTGAACTATGCT. Its translation: CASSIQVNYA. The whole CDR3 reads CASSIQVNYAEQFF.

This clone was picked up a small number of times. The germline and genes are mouse ones. The CDR3 extends 4 residues past the end of the read, so its final part is completed from the germline J gene. This chain connects TRBV13-1 to TRBJ2-3; perhaps TRBD2 as D (6 bases). Germline CDR1 and CDR2: NSHNY and SYGAGN. The V end was cut by 0 bases, the J end by 1 base, with 6 bases between. There are 14 residues in the CDR3. The CDR3 spells CASSDGLGAETLYF. The DNA read from the CDR3 is TGTGCCAGCAGTGATGGACTGGGTGCAGAA.

This clone came up a few times. The germline and genes are mouse ones. The read terminates 4 residues before the CDR3 end, so the remaining end is supplied by the germline J gene. The chain uses TRBV13-3 and TRBJ2-5; 12 nucleotides line up with TRBD1. Germline CDR1 is NNHDY and CDR2 is SYVADS. The CDR3 is made up of 14 amino acids. The CDR3 region is CASSPGQGADTQYF. The part of the CDR3 DNA that was read is TGTGCCAGCAGTCCGGGACAGGGGGCTGAC.

Only a few counts were recorded for this clone. Mouse germline and gene names are used. The DNA ends 4 residues before the CDR3 does, and the rest of the CDR3 is filled in from the germline J gene. The chain employs TRBV19 and TRBJ2-3; D possibly corresponds to TRBD1 (6 bases). Germline V CDR1 and CDR2: FNHDT, SITEND (reference sequence). Trimming cost V 5 bases and J 0 bases, with 10 bases left between them. The CDR3 loop spans 14 amino acids. CDR3 DNA (partial): TGTGCCAGCAGCGGACAGACTAGTGCAGAA. Its translation is CASSGQTSAE. The entire CDR3 protein is CASSGQTSAETLYF.

This clone appeared a few times. The gene names given are mouse names. The read gets to within 4 residues of the CDR3 end, and the germline J gene fills in the rest. V is TRBV19 and J is TRBJ2-7; perhaps TRBD2 as D (6 bases). This CDR3 is 15 amino acids long. With 0 bases removed from V and 0 bases from J, the gap between germline ends came to 10 bases. Germline CDR1 is FNHDT and CDR2 is SITEND (reference sequence). The CDR3 loop is CASSIDAGDSYEQYF. The DNA read from the CDR3 is TGTGCCAGCAGTATAGATGCTGGGGACTCCTAT. The full variable domain, its missing parts supplied by reference TRBV19 and TRBJ2-7, is GGIITQTPKFLIGQEGQKLTLKCQQNFNHDTMYWYRQDSGKGLRLIYYSITENDLQKGDLSEGYDASREKKSSFSLTVTSAQKNEMAVFLCASSIDAGDSYEQYFGPGTRLTVL.

As concerns this clone: Gene names and germline refer to mouse. Read coverage stops 4 residues before the CDR3 terminus; the germline J gene supplies the remainder. The chain recombines TRBV13-1 with TRBJ2-2; 9 bases map to TRBD1. From germline, CDR1 is NSHNY and CDR2 SYGAGN. This CDR3 spans 14 amino acids. V lost 5 bases and J lost 4; bases outside the gene matches: 3. Partial CDR3 DNA: TGTGCCAGCAGGGACAGGGGAGGCACCGGG. It specifies CASRDRGGTG. The entire CDR3 is CASRDRGGTGQLYF.

With regard to this clone: Mouse gene names apply. The read halts 4 residues ahead of the CDR3 end, with the missing end drawn from the germline J gene. Other nucleotide sequences in the sample specify the same CDR3. V gene TRBV1 combines with J gene TRBJ2-3, with TRBD2 matching over 7 bases. The CDR3 sequence is 14 residues long. The germline V gene has CDR1 NSQYPW and CDR2 LRSPGD (reference sequence). The V segment lost 4 bases and the J segment 0 bases; nucleotides outside the gene matches: 1. Here the CDR3 reads CTCSGGGSAETLYF. CDR3 DNA (partial): TGCACCTGCAGTGGTGGGGGGAGTGCAGAA.

This clone has a handful of counts. Any gene name here is a mouse gene name. The DNA ends 4 residues before the CDR3 does, and the rest of the CDR3 is filled in from the germline J gene. V is TRBV1 and J is TRBJ1-1, with D tentatively TRBD1 (6 bases). The CDR3 consists of 15 residues. Trimming shortened V by 8 bases and J by 0 bases, and 16 bases separated the two germline ends. Germline CDR1 and CDR2: NSQYPW and LRSPGD (reference sequence). The DNA read from the CDR3 is TGCACCTGCCGTCACAGGGAGAGGGCAAACACA. Translation: CTCRHRERANT. The CDR3 in full is CTCRHRERANTEVFF.

As concerns this clone: The listed genes are named as in mouse. The read ends 4 residues early relative to the CDR3; the germline J gene fills the gap. This sequence joins TRBV17 and TRBJ2-1, with unresolved D. The CDR3 sequence is 13 residues long. The V end lost 2 bases, the J end lost 2 bases, and 4 bases lay between the germline ends. The germline V gene has CDR1 MNHDT and CDR2 YYDKIL. CDR3 DNA, as far as it was read: TGTGCTAGCAGTAGACAGGACTATGCT. This encodes CASSRQDYA. The full CDR3 protein is CASSRQDYAEQFF.

This clone was seen only a few times. The gene symbols are mouse symbols. Other DNA sequences within the sample encode an identical CDR3. CDR3 bases read: TGTGCCAGCAGTGAAGCTGGGGGTGCAGAA. Translation gives CASSEAGGAE. The CDR3 in full is CASSEAGGAETLYF. This chain joins TRBV13-1 and TRBJ2-3, with D possibly TRBD2 on 6 matching bases. The read is 4 residues too short to cover the CDR3 end, so that end is filled in from the germline J gene. Deletions cut 2 bases from V and 1 base from J, with 8 bases between. The V gene's germline CDR1 is NSHNY and CDR2 SYGAGN. The CDR3 extends over 14 amino acids.

This clone occurred a few times. The genes are named according to mouse. The DNA ends 3 residues before the CDR3 does, and the rest of the CDR3 is filled in from the germline J gene. Other DNA sequences in the sample encode the same CDR3. The chain employs TRBV13-1 and TRBJ1-6, with a possible D match to TRBD1 (6 bases). TRBJ1-6 is labeled an ORF, and its function is uncertain. Germline V gives CDR1 NSHNY, CDR2 SYGAGN. This CDR3 is 13 amino acids long. Trimming pared 5 bases from V and 7 bases from J, leaving 10 bases between. The CDR3 loop is CASSPDRNSPLYF. The DNA read from the CDR3 is TGTGCCAGCAGCCCCGACAGGAATTCGCCC.

This clone was picked up a small number of times. The gene symbols are mouse symbols. The DNA ends 4 residues before the CDR3 does, and the rest of the CDR3 is filled in from the germline J gene. This sample includes further DNA sequences coding for the same CDR3. The chain has TRBV13-1 and TRBJ2-5; 8 bases line up with TRBD1. Germline CDR1 and CDR2: NSHNY and SYGAGN. The CDR3 is made up of 14 amino acids. CDR3 loop: CASSDAGGGDTQYF. The DNA read from the CDR3 is TGTGCCAGCAGTGATGCAGGGGGCGGAGAC.

The table lists this clone with many counts. Mouse gene names apply. Read data end 4 residues before the CDR3 end; the end is taken from the germline J gene. This chain connects TRBV17 to TRBJ2-2, with 14 bases fitting TRBD2. The CDR3 is made up of 18 amino acids. Germline CDR1 is MNHDT and CDR2 is YYDKIL. V lost 1 base to trimming and J lost 0 bases; unmatched junction nucleotides: 1. The DNA read from the CDR3 is TGTGCTAGCAGTAGAGGGGACTGGGGGGGCGCAAACACCGGG. Protein: CASSRGDWGGANTG. The complete CDR3 sequence is CASSRGDWGGANTGQLYF. The whole variable domain, filled in from reference TRBV17 and TRBJ2-2, reads DTTVKQNPRYKLARVGKPVNLICSQTMNHDTMYWYQKKPNQAPKLLLFYYDKILNREADTFEKFQSSRPNNSFCSLYIGSAGLEYSAMYLCASSRGDWGGANTGQLYFGEGSKLTVL.

Remarks on this clone: Germline and genes here are mouse. The read ends 4 residues before the CDR3 terminus; that terminus is restored from the germline J gene. V is TRBV1 and J is TRBJ2-5, with a possible D match to TRBD1 (5 bases). The V gene's germline CDR1 is NSQYPW and CDR2 LRSPGD (reference sequence). The CDR3 extends over 13 amino acids. V gave up 4 bases and J gave up 3 bases, with 8 bases separating them. The sequenced CDR3 bases are TGCACCTGCAGTGAACAGGAGCAAGAC. Amino acids: CTCSEQEQD. In full, the CDR3 is CTCSEQEQDTQYF.

This clone turned up a few times. Genes here carry mouse names. The read gets to within 4 residues of the CDR3 end, and the germline J gene fills in the rest. Other nucleotide sequences in the sample specify the same CDR3. V is TRBV31 and J is TRBJ2-1; possibly TRBD1 for D (6 bases). V was shortened by 0 bases and J by 1 base, with 10 bases between the two germline ends. The CDR3 runs to 15 residues. Per germline, CDR1 GKSSPN and CDR2 SITVG. The CDR3 bases that were read are TGTGCCTGGAGTCTACAGGGCGGGAACTATGCT. Translation: CAWSLQGGNYA. Given in full, the CDR3 is CAWSLQGGNYAEQFF.

Comments on this clone: The listed genes are named as in mouse. The CDR3 end is not reached by the read, which stops 4 residues before it; the germline J gene fills it in. The chain employs TRBV1 and TRBJ2-7; possible D gene TRBD1, 6 bases. The CDR3 has 12 residues. Germline CDR1 reads NSQYPW; CDR2 reads LRSPGD (reference sequence). CDR3 loop: CTCSVRGDEQYF. The covered CDR3 bases are TGCACCTGCAGTGTCAGGGGTGAT.

This clone was observed at least ten times. These gene names are mouse names. The CDR3 is cut off 4 residues early in the read; its end comes from the germline J gene. The chain carries TRBV17 and TRBJ2-5, with D hard to call. V gave up 3 bases and J gave up 2 bases, with 6 bases separating them. In germline, CDR1 is MNHDT, CDR2 YYDKIL. CDR3 length: 13 amino acids. Partial CDR3 DNA: TGTGCTAGCAGTAGGTCCTTCCAAGAC. It translates to CASSRSFQD. Given in full, the CDR3 is CASSRSFQDTQYF.

Many counts were recorded for this clone. Gene names follow the mouse nomenclature. Other DNA sequences in the same sample also yield this CDR3. CDR3 DNA (partial): TGTGCCAGCAGTGAAGACAGGGGCTATGCT. This translates into CASSEDRGYA. The full-length CDR3 reads as CASSEDRGYAEQFF. The J gene is TRBJ2-1, the V gene TRBV13-1, with 8 bases that match TRBD1. The read falls 4 residues short of the CDR3 end, and the missing part is taken from the germline J gene. The CDR3 covers 14 residues. Germline V gene sequence: CDR1 NSHNY, CDR2 SYGAGN. V shed 2 bases, J shed 3 bases, and the junction held 1 base outside the gene matches.